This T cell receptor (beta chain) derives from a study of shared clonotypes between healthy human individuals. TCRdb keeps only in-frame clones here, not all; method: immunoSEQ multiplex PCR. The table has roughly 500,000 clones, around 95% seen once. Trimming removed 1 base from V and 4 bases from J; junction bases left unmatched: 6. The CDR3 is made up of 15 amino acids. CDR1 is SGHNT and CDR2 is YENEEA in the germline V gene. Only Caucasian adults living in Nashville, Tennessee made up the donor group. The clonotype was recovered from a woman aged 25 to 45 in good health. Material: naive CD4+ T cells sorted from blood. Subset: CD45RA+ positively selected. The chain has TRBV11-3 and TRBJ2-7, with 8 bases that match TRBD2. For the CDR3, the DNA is TGTGCCAGCAGCTTAGTGGGGACTAGTGGGTACGAGCAGTACTTC. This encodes CASSLVGTSGYEQYF.